These 7 T cell receptor beta chains came from one sample sequenced in a study of blood T cell repertoires in COVID-19. Measured with immunoSEQ multiplex PCR; TCRdb has only the in-frame clones, and not every one. The data hold 70,000 to 100,000 clones, with 86% observed a single time. Sequenced input: peripheral blood. The receptors were sampled from a man older than 75 with active or convalescent COVID-19.

The chain carries TRBV2 and TRBJ2-5; 13 bases are shared with TRBD2. Germline-derived CDR1 and CDR2 are SNHLY and FYNNEI. The CDR3 is made up of 15 amino acids. Losses at the gene ends were 8 bases for V and 5 bases for J; bases not matched to a gene: 8. This CDR3 reads CASERTSGSGETQYF. The CDR3 DNA sequence: TGTGCCAGCGAAAGGACTAGCGGGAGTGGGGAGACCCAGTACTTC.

This chain uses TRBV14 with TRBJ2-2, with 8 bases matching TRBD1. The ends lost 4 bases at V and 4 bases at J; junction bases unmatched: 8. Per the germline V gene, CDR1 is SGHDN and CDR2 is FVKESK. The CDR3 totals 16 residues. CDR3 protein: CASSPKTGAATGELFF. The DNA of the CDR3 is TGTGCCAGCAGCCCGAAGACAGGGGCTGCCACCGGGGAGCTGTTTTTT.

Written as DNA, the CDR3 is TGTGCCAGTAGCCTCAGGACCCGGGAGGCTGGAAACACCATATATTTT. This codes for CASSLRTREAGNTIYF. The chain joins TRBV19 to TRBJ1-3; no definite D call. Trimming cost V 6 bases and J 2 bases, with 17 bases left between them. The CDR3 has 16 amino acids. The V gene's germline CDR1 is LNHDA and CDR2 SQIVND (reference sequence).

Written as DNA, the CDR3 is TGTGCCAGCAGCTTAGCCCCGGGCGAGCAGTACTTC. Protein sequence: CASSLAPGEQYF. This rearrangement joins TRBV7-9 to TRBJ2-7, with unresolved D. Trimming shortened V by 0 bases and J by 6 bases, and 6 bases separated the two germline ends. The germline gives CDR1 SEHNR, CDR2 FQNEAQ (reference sequence). The CDR3 contains 12 residues.

The chain combines TRBV3-1 (or the pseudogene TRBV3-2) with TRBJ2-7; D perhaps matches TRBD2 (5 bases). V lost 6 bases and J lost 5, with 17 bases in between. The germline V gene has CDR1 LGHDT and CDR2 YNNKEL (reference sequence). The CDR3 is 14 amino acids. The CDR3 nucleotides are TGTGCCAGCAGTCGGATCTCCGGGAATGACGAGCAGTACTTC. Protein product: CASSRISGNDEQYF.

The chain uses TRBV14 and TRBJ2-5; D perhaps matches TRBD1 (5 bases). Germline values: CDR1 SGHDN, CDR2 FVKESK. Trimming removed 2 bases at V and 7 bases at J, with 14 bases between. The CDR3 extends over 14 amino acids. The CDR3 here is CASSQRGLPGTQYF. CDR3 nucleotide sequence: TGTGCCAGCAGCCAAAGGGGCCTCCCGGGGACCCAGTACTTC.

CDR3 in DNA: TGTGCCAGCAGGCAGACTGGGACTTATAGCAATCAGCCCCAGCATTTT. Its protein product is CASRQTGTYSNQPQHF. The gene calls are TRBV7-2 and TRBJ1-5; the D gene is possibly TRBD1 (5 bases). Germline V gene sequence: CDR1 SGHTA, CDR2 FQGNSA. The CDR3 contains 16 residues. V was cut by 6 bases and J by 0 bases, with 15 bases left in between.